This TCR beta chain was captured in a study of shared clonotypes between healthy human individuals. The input for sorted-subset replicate PCRs was around 0.2 ug DNA, tens of thousands of T cell genomes. Method: immunoSEQ multiplex PCR; TCRdb's copy keeps in-frame clones and lacks some. The table lists over 950,000 clones, 77% of them singletons. The study's findings and limits: Having only a few donors restricted how much genetic and exposure-history diversity was captured. It was observed that roughly 5.5% of naive CD4 clonotypes were shared across a few donors. Memory subsets had estimated richness that was generally smaller than that of naive subsets.

V shed 1 base, J shed 1 base, and the junction held 2 bases outside the gene matches. The germline V gene has CDR1 SGDLS and CDR2 YYNGEE. CDR3 length equals 14 residues. Of note for this clone: Its antigen remains unknown. This CDR3 is also generated by other DNA sequences in the sample.

The TCR sequence derives from a man between 18 and 29 years old in good health. Some clones in this sample may be carry-over from other donors' samples. The chain carries TRBV9 and TRBJ2-7; 7 nucleotides match TRBD2. The sample consisted of memory CD4+ T cells from PBMCs. As to subset: CD45RA-negative fraction. This chain's CDR3 is CASSVRGSSYEQYF. The CDR3 DNA follows: TGTGCCAGCAGCGTACGCGGGAGTTCCTACGAGCAGTACTTC.